Many counts were recorded for the clone carrying this T cell receptor (beta chain). Its target is not known. The data stem from a study of CD8 T cells in ankylosing spondylitis. As the method for making TCR beta libraries, quantitative 5'-RACE with molecular barcodes was used. TCRdb used MiXCR to reprocess the 5' RACE reads, holding one entry per CDR3 protein. This sample has fewer than 400,000 distinct CDR3 sequences, with 14% to 15% found just once. CDR1 and CDR2 (germline): LNHNV, YYDKDF (reference sequence). V lost 0 bases, J lost 0 bases, and 6 bases lay in between. The CDR3 is 16 residues long. General study results and limits: CD8+ by phenotype, disease-linked clones were relatively rare in peripheral blood. Clones linked to disease were reported to show significant enrichment in matched ankylosing spondylitis synovial fluid. Blood of patients with ankylosing spondylitis appeared to be characterized by a TCR beta motif of several highly homologous variants.

The clonotype originates from a male donor with ankylosing spondylitis or in good health (not recorded which). This sequence joins TRBV15 and TRBJ2-6; no firm D call. Sequencing was done on a sample of blood, either unsorted or a sorted T cell fraction (not recorded which). In DNA, the CDR3 is TGTGCCACCAGCAGAGATCGGAACTCTGGGGCCAACGTCCTGACTTTC. It codes for CATSRDRNSGANVLTF.